This paragraph reports one T cell receptor (beta chain). The specificity of this receptor is unknown. The sample holds no much larger clone one base away, and base qualities are not on file. The sample's time point label, in plain terms: 100 days after allo-HCT. Blood samples were obtained from recipients approximately 28 days before transplant and at days 30, 100 and 180 after transplant. Using Nuclei Lysis Solution, genomic DNA was extracted from unfractionated peripheral blood mononuclear cells that were either fresh or cryopreserved. The data belong to a study of T cell clonotyping in hematopoietic cell transplantation (dated by TCRdb to the early 2020s). Regarding the research as a whole: In the study, around 140 blood samples were gathered from a few dozen consecutive transplant recipients and their related donors. Patients were recruited between late 2015 and early 2017 and followed until late 2020 or death. Findings and caveats that apply to the study as a whole: The sample size was limited, and because cells were not sorted, the contributions of CD4 and CD8 repertoires could not be separated. Recipient repertoires showed only a small fraction of overlap with donor repertoires, and over 95% appeared de novo at the given depth. Recipient TCR diversity fell after transplant, with pathologically expanded clonotypes rising progressively from day 30 to day 180. Broader TCR repertoire diversity after transplant was predicted by Inverse Simpson Index values from donors and from recipients before transplant.

The germline V gene provides CDR1 MGHRA and CDR2 YSYEKL. Reading from cysteine to phenylalanine, the CDR3 counts 14 amino acids. This entry keeps only the CDR3 DNA: 42 bases, framed from base 1. V is shortened by 4 bases, J by 5 bases, and the region joining them spans 14 bases. With the immunoSEQ assay, which is a bias-controlled multiplex PCR relying on V- and J-specific primers, TCR beta CDR3 regions were amplified from genomic DNA. In a second PCR step, the CDR3 amplicons were tagged with a proprietary barcode plus Illumina adapter sequences. An Illumina MiSeq instrument was used to sequence the CDR3 libraries. Processing in the source paper ran as follows. immunoSEQ Analyzer 3.0 was used for export and quality control, with R Bioconductor and Immunarch used for downstream analyses. Only productive rearrangements in the normalized downsampled data set went into calculating the repertoire metrics. In the normalized cohort, clonotypes with more than 5 templates were defined as pathologically expanded. The Inverse Simpson Index was used to measure repertoire diversity. CMV-specificity analyses were carried out on the non-normalized data set to capture all clonotypes. Sourced from immuneACCESS, this table was stored by TCRdb with only in-frame sequences that have V and J called. A share of the clones is absent; for the studies checked, an unresolved V gene accounts for under half, and the remainder has no known explanation. The V and J calls and the clone size are those of that table, but D and trimming were determined from the DNA. For this sample there are about 8,700 clones; around 97% appear just once. Clones ranked in the top ten supply roughly 2.3% of the sample.

The chain is assembled from TRBV4-1 and TRBJ1-1; a tentative D match to TRBD1 spans 6 bases. This material consisted of peripheral blood mononuclear cells, taken 100 days after allogeneic stem cell transplant. The receptor was derived from a male patient between 55 and 70 years old who had an allogeneic stem cell transplant from a related donor, so the T cells may come from the graft donor. Some clones in this sample may be carry-over from other donors' samples. At the DNA level, the sequence is TGCGCCAGCAGCCCCCAACAGGGTAGGACTGAAGCTTTCTTT. Its translation reads: CASSPQQGRTEAFF.